Listed below are T cell receptor beta chains from one sample, sequenced in a study of blood T cells in healthy people across ages. TCRdb redid the calling of the 5' RACE reads with MiXCR, one entry per CDR3 protein. The sample consists of more than 600,000 distinct CDR3 sequences, just under 25% of them appearing once. The same data also went into a second study, on T cells of mothers and their children.

What was sequenced was blood. The receptors shown here come from a boy aged 10-17 years in good health. The CDR3 runs from the conserved cysteine through the conserved F or W. The order of the fields is D gene, J gene, V gene, clone size, CDR3 DNA, CDR3 protein. A D gene is named only where the DNA matches it firmly. Only part of the rows carry a size: once, few, many, or a class if the clone is expanded.

>-|TRBJ2-3|TRBV28|few
TGTGCCAGCAGTGGACCGGGTCCGGAGGATACGCAGTATTTT
CASSGPGPEDTQYF
>-|TRBJ2-5|TRBV7-3|few
TGTGCCAGCAGCTCCCTCGGGGGTACCGACGAGCAGTATTTC
CASSSLGGTDEQYF
>TRBD1|TRBJ2-7|TRBV7-9|few
TGTGCCAGCAGCTTAGATGGTCGGGAACCAGACAGGGAAGGCGAGCAGTACTTC
CASSLDGREPDREGEQYF
>-|TRBJ2-7|TRBV12-3/TRBV12-4|few
TGTGCCAGCAGTTTCGGGGTCGACGGGTCCTACGAGCAGTACTTC
CASSFGVDGSYEQYF
>TRBD1|TRBJ2-3|TRBV19|-
TGTGCCAGTAGGACAGGGGGCTCGTCAGATACGCAGTATTTT
CASRTGGSSDTQYF
>-|TRBJ1-2|TRBV20-1|-
TGCAGTGCTAGAGATATTAGGACGGGAATTTTCTATGGCTACACCTTC
CSARDIRTGIFYGYTF
>-|TRBJ2-7|TRBV10-3|-
TGTGCCTCCAGGGCCGGGCCCCAGGGACAAAACTACGAGCAGTACTTC
CASRAGPQGQNYEQYF
>-|TRBJ2-1|TRBV18|-
TGTGCCAGCTCACGGGCTGCGCTAAGGGGCTCCTACAATGAGCAGCTCTTC
CASSRAALRGSYNEQLF
>-|TRBJ2-7|TRBV7-9|few
TGTGCCAGCAGTCGGGAGTACAGGGGCGAGCAGTACTTC
CASSREYRGEQYF
>-|TRBJ1-1|TRBV7-2|-
TGTGCCAGCGGGATTGTGCGACTTAAGAACACTGAAGCTTTCTTT
CASGIVRLKNTEAFF
>-|TRBJ2-1|TRBV6-6|-
TGTGCCAGCAGTTCACTTGCGGCTTATGAGCAGTTCTTC
CASSSLAAYEQFF
>TRBD1|TRBJ1-2|TRBV27|few
TGTGCCAGCGGGTACTCCGGGACAGGCTATGGCTACACCTTC
CASGYSGTGYGYTF
>TRBD1|TRBJ2-5|TRBV10-3|-
TGTGCCATCAGGGACAGGGTGGGGGAGCAGTACTTC
CAIRDRVGEQYF
>TRBD1|TRBJ2-5|TRBV29-1|-
TGCAGCGTTGAAGGACAGGGGCTACAGACCCAGTACTTC
CSVEGQGLQTQYF
>-|TRBJ2-7|TRBV28|-
TGTGCCAGCAGTGAGGACCCCGAGCAGTACTTC
CASSEDPEQYF
>TRBD2|TRBJ2-1|TRBV5-1|-
TGCGCCAGCAGCTCGGAGGGCGGGAGATACAATGAGCAGTTCTTC
CASSSEGGRYNEQFF
>-|TRBJ2-7|TRBV3-1|-
TGTGCCAGCAGCCACTTGACGGAGCGACCCTACGAGCAGTACTTC
CASSHLTERPYEQYF
>TRBD2|TRBJ2-2|TRBV3-1|few
TGTGCCAGCAGCAACACTAGCGGGGCTAACACCGGGGAGCTGTTTTTT
CASSNTSGANTGELFF